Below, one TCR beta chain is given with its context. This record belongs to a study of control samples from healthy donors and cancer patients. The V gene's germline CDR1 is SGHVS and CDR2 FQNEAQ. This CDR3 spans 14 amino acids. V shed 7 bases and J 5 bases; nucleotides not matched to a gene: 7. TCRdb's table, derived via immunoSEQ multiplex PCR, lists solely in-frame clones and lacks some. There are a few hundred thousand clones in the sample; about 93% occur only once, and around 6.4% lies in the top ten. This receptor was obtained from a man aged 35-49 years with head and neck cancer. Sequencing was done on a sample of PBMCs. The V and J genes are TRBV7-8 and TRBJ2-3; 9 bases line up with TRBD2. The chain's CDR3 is CASTASGMRDTQYF. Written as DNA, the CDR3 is TGTGCCAGCACCGCTAGCGGGATGAGAGATACGCAGTATTTT.